This T cell receptor beta chain was recorded in a study of CD8+ T cells in alopecia areata. In regard to this clone: The antigen is undetermined.

Isolation of CD4+ and CD8+ T cells from PBMCs was achieved by sorting. Study-wide findings and caveats: Relative to normal scalp, lesional scalp, especially alopecia totalis/universalis, showed higher clonality. Scalp samples also yield sequences of resident alphabeta T cells from normal skin.

The CDR3 has 16 residues. The germline V and J ends were trimmed by 0 bases and 6 bases, with 18 bases remaining between them. Germline assignment: CDR1 GTSNPN and CDR2 SVGIG (reference sequence). Sequencing templates came from extracted RNA that was reverse transcribed into cDNA. Measured with immunoSEQ multiplex PCR; TCRdb has only the in-frame clones, and not every one. The table includes 150,000 to 200,000 clones, 50% to 60% detected once. The clonotype originates from a human donor in good health. Material for sequencing was CD4+ T cells sorted from blood. The chain uses TRBV30 and TRBJ1-5; tentatively, D is TRBD1 (5 bases). CDR3 amino acids: CAWSVKLPGRVQPQHF. The CDR3, as DNA: TGTGCCTGGAGTGTAAAGCTCCCGGGCAGGGTTCAGCCCCAGCATTTT.